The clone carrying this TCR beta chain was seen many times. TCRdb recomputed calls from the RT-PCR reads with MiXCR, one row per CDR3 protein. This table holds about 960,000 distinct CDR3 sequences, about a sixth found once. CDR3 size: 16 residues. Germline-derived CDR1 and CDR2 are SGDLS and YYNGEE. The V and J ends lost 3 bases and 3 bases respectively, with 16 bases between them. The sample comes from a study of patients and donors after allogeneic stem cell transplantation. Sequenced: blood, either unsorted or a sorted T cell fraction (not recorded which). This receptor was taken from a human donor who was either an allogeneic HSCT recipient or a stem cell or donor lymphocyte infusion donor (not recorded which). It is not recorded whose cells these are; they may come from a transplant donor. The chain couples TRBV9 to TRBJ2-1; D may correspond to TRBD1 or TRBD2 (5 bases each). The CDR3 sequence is CASSAPGTPSYNEQFF. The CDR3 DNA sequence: TGTGCCAGCAGCGCCCCCGGGACCCCTAGCTACAATGAGCAGTTCTTC.